This TCR beta chain was found in a study of identical twins. TCRdb used MiXCR to reprocess the 5' RACE reads, holding one entry per CDR3 protein. This sample has 450,000 to 650,000 distinct CDR3 sequences, with nearly 15% found just once. These data were also filed under a second study, of yellow fever vaccine responses in identical twins.

The sample taken for sequencing was CD4+ T cells sorted from blood. This sequence was found in a woman younger than 35 in good health.

In DNA, the CDR3 is TGCAGTGCTAGGGACACTAGCGGGAGTACCTACGAGCAGTACTTC. As protein: CSARDTSGSTYEQYF. The V gene is TRBV20-1, the J gene TRBJ2-7; 11 nucleotides line up with TRBD2. The CDR3 sequence is 15 residues long. Germline CDR1 DFQATT, CDR2 SNEGSKA (reference sequence). The J segment lost 2 bases and the V segment lost 3 bases, leaving 6 bases of the junction unmatched.